These 17 T cell receptor beta chains were sequenced from one sample in a study of shared clonotypes between healthy human individuals. Assay used: immunoSEQ multiplex PCR; TCRdb lists only in-frame clones, some missing. The top ten hold 0.45% of the sample, which has some 1,600,000 clones, around 98% seen once. Sequencing was done on a sample of naive CD4+ T cells sorted from blood. Subset described: CD45RA+ positively selected. The source is a man aged 25-45 years in good health.

J is TRBJ1-2 and V is TRBV29-1; TRBD1 might be the D (6 bases). Trimming shortened V by 6 bases and J by 6 bases, and 17 bases separated the two germline ends. Germline loops: CDR1 SQVTM, CDR2 ANQGSEA. CDR3 length: 13 residues. As DNA, the CDR3 is TGCAGCGTGTGGGCCAGGGGACGCGATGGCTACACCTTC. This gives the protein CSVWARGRDGYTF.

V and J are TRBV5-1 and TRBJ2-1; possibly TRBD2 for D (7 bases). The CDR3 runs 18 residues. Germline V CDR1 and CDR2: SGHRS, YFSETQ. The germline V and J ends were trimmed by 0 bases and 7 bases, with 23 bases remaining between them. For the CDR3, the DNA is TGCGCCAGCAGCTTGGCACACCCTAGGGGGGGCAGTGGGAATGAGCAGTTCTTC. Encoded protein: CASSLAHPRGGSGNEQFF.

The chain is built from TRBV4-1 and TRBJ2-7, with 13 nucleotides matching TRBD2. With 2 bases clipped from V and 4 bases from J, the junction kept 5 bases outside the gene matches. This CDR3 spans 16 amino acids. Germline-derived CDR1 and CDR2 are MGHRA and YSYEKL. CDR3 in amino acids: CASSQPTSGRRYEQYF. CDR3 nucleotides: TGCGCCAGCAGCCAACCGACTAGCGGGAGGCGTTACGAGCAGTACTTC.

This clone was found once. The V call is TRBV27, the J call TRBJ2-7, with a possible D match to TRBD2 (7 bases). CDR1 and CDR2 from the germline V gene are MNHEY and SMNVEV (reference sequence). Trimming left V 5 bases short and J 4 bases short, with 18 bases between. This CDR3 has 15 residues. As DNA, the CDR3 is TGTGCCAGCAGTCAAAGGAGAGGGGGGGGTTACGAGCAGTACTTC. It translates to CASSQRRGGGYEQYF.

The gene calls are TRBV27 and TRBJ2-7, with 8 nucleotides matching TRBD1. Germline V gene sequence: CDR1 MNHEY, CDR2 SMNVEV (reference sequence). The trim removed 9 bases at V and 7 bases at J, leaving 11 bases unmatched. There are 13 residues in the CDR3. CDR3 nucleotides: TGTGCCAGTACGGACAGGGCCGAGGGAGAGCAGTACTTC. It encodes CASTDRAEGEQYF.

This chain connects TRBV11-2 to TRBJ2-1; D might be TRBD1 or TRBD2, each matching 5 bases. Per the germline V gene, CDR1 is SGHAT and CDR2 is FQNNGV. The germline V and J ends were trimmed by 1 base and 8 bases, with 15 bases remaining between them. The CDR3 contains 15 residues. CDR3 loop: CASSLGPGPGDEQFF. The CDR3 DNA reads as TGTGCCAGCAGCTTAGGACCGGGACCCGGGGATGAGCAGTTCTTC.

The chain joins TRBV29-1 to TRBJ1-1; 8 bases are shared with TRBD1. The CDR3 runs 14 residues. V gave up 7 bases and J gave up 4 bases; unmatched junction bases: 11. The germline gives CDR1 SQVTM, CDR2 ANQGSEA. CDR3 region: CSGLSRDRITEAFF. The CDR3 nucleotides read TGCAGCGGCCTCAGTCGGGACAGGATCACTGAAGCTTTCTTT.

The V gene is TRBV18, the J gene TRBJ2-1; perhaps TRBD2 as D (6 bases). Germline loops: CDR1 KGHSH, CDR2 LQKENI. V dropped 5 bases and J dropped 1 base, with 9 bases sitting between them. The CDR3 contains 14 residues. CDR3 sequence (DNA): TGTGCCAGCTCAATGACTAGATCCTACAATGAGCAGTTCTTC. Translating gives CASSMTRSYNEQFF.

The V gene is TRBV9, the J gene TRBJ2-3, with 10 nucleotides matching TRBD2. V lost 3 bases, J lost 3 bases, and 4 bases stayed unmatched. The CDR3 consists of 15 residues. Per the germline V gene, CDR1 is SGDLS and CDR2 is YYNGEE. This CDR3 is CASSDLAGVTDTQYF. CDR3 coding DNA: TGTGCCAGCAGCGACCTAGCGGGAGTGACAGATACGCAGTATTTT.

The chain employs TRBV6-5 and TRBJ1-2; 7 bases agree with TRBD1. This CDR3 has 15 residues. Germline V gives CDR1 MNHEY, CDR2 SVGAGI. The junction had 9 bases not matched to a gene; V was cut back by 6 bases and J by 2 bases. The CDR3 protein is CASSTRTGLNYGYTF. DNA of the CDR3: TGTGCCAGCAGCACCAGGACAGGTCTAAACTATGGCTACACCTTC.

This sequence joins TRBV7-8 and TRBJ1-1; tentative D call: TRBD1 (5 bases). The CDR3 totals 14 residues. Germline V gives CDR1 SGHVS, CDR2 FQNEAQ. Trimming left V 5 bases short and J 3 bases short, with 13 bases between. The CDR3 DNA is TGTGCCAGCAGCCAATGGGGCAGCGACACTGAAGCTTTCTTT. It yields the protein CASSQWGSDTEAFF.

As concerns this clone: Within the sample, other DNA sequences also encode this same CDR3. The genes are TRBV7-9 and TRBJ2-2; D is unresolved. The CDR3 runs to 13 residues. V lost 5 bases and J lost 2, with 6 bases in between. CDR1 and CDR2 from the germline V gene are SEHNR and FQNEAQ (reference sequence). DNA of the CDR3: TGTGCCAGCAGCCTCTATAACACCGGGGAGCTGTTTTTT. This codes for CASSLYNTGELFF.

Points on this clone: The identical CDR3 is also encoded by other nucleotide sequences in the sample. The chain couples TRBV19 to TRBJ2-3; D unresolved. The length of the CDR3 is 13 residues. V was clipped by 1 base and J by 2 bases, with 4 bases between them. Germline V lookup: CDR1 LNHDA, CDR2 SQIVND (reference sequence). The CDR3 reads CASSIGTTDTQYF. CDR3 nucleotides: TGTGCCAGTAGTATAGGCACCACAGATACGCAGTATTTT.

This clone was observed once. The chain joins TRBV10-3 to TRBJ2-1, with 7 bases lining up with TRBD2. The CDR3 runs 15 residues. The germline V gene encodes CDR1 ENHRY and CDR2 SYGVKD. The trim removed 0 bases at V and 9 bases at J, leaving 8 bases unmatched. CDR3 in amino acids: CAISESGTNIGEQFF. The CDR3 DNA follows: TGTGCCATCAGTGAGTCAGGGACTAACATTGGTGAGCAGTTCTTC.

The chain has TRBV6-5 and TRBJ2-1; the match to TRBD2 covers 7 bases. Germline CDR1 is MNHEY and CDR2 is SVGAGI. CDR3 size: 15 residues. V lost 2 bases to trimming and J lost 8 bases; unmatched junction nucleotides: 9. Here the CDR3 reads CASSYTRGGRDEQFF. The CDR3 nucleotides read TGTGCCAGCAGTTACACCCGCGGAGGGAGGGATGAGCAGTTCTTC.

This clone was seen only once. The CDR3: CASSPGTSDIGELFF. The DNA of the CDR3 is TGTGCCAGCTCACCCGGGACTAGCGACATCGGGGAGCTGTTTTTT. The chain recombines TRBV18 with TRBJ2-2, with 10 bases aligning to TRBD2. Trimming at V came to 3 bases and at J to 7 bases, leaving 5 bases not matched to a gene. CDR1 KGHSH and CDR2 LQKENI come from the germline V gene. This CDR3 comprises 15 residues.

The chain is built from TRBV29-1 and TRBJ1-4; 9 nucleotides line up with TRBD1. J lost 5 bases, V lost 5 bases, and 3 bases had no gene match. CDR1 and CDR2 (germline): SQVTM, ANQGSEA. This CDR3 has 13 amino acids. CDR3 DNA sequence: TGCAGCGTTTTGGGGACAGGGAATGAAAAACTGTTTTTT. Translating gives CSVLGTGNEKLFF.